These 22 T cell receptor beta chains originate from one sample sequenced in a study of neurological immune-mediated disorders. Each CDR3 protein gets one entry after TCRdb re-called the 5' RACE reads with MiXCR. The sample has 25,000 to 35,000 distinct CDR3 sequences; about 15% are singletons. Time point of the sample: technical triplicate 3. Sample: CD4+ T cells from blood. Source of these receptors: a female donor with HTLV-1-associated myelopathy (HAM/TSP).

By share of the sample, this clonotype is medium-sized (0.01 to 0.1%). The chain links TRBV20-1 to TRBJ1-2; D is unclear. Germline-derived CDR1 and CDR2 are DFQATT and SNEGSKA (reference sequence). Trimming removed 3 bases from V and 7 bases from J, with 18 bases in between. This CDR3 is 14 amino acids long. In DNA form, the CDR3 reads TGCAGTGCTAGGTCTACAGATGGCGTTCGTGGCTACACCTTC. Amino acids: CSARSTDGVRGYTF.

Sample share makes this clonotype large. V is TRBV21-1 and J is TRBJ2-7; TRBD2, the table's D call, was not compared with the DNA. TRBV21-1 is a listed pseudogene. This CDR3 has 15 amino acids. The DNA of the CDR3 is TGTGCCAGCAGCAAAGCGCAGGAGGTGTCCTACGAGCAGTACTTC. This sequence encodes CASSKAQEVSYEQYF.

This clonotype was counted ten times or more. This rearrangement joins TRBV7-2 to TRBJ1-3, with TRBD1 identical over 7 bases. CDR1 SGHTA and CDR2 FQGNSA come from the germline V gene. The CDR3 totals 16 residues. After removal of 0 bases from V and 1 base from J, the junction contained 3 bases not matched to a gene. This chain's CDR3 is CASSLAQGWSGNTIYF. The CDR3 region has the DNA TGTGCCAGCAGCTTAGCACAGGGGTGGTCTGGAAACACCATATATTTT.

This clonotype came up many times. The chain combines TRBV6-5 with TRBJ1-1, with D unclear. In germline, CDR1 is MNHEY, CDR2 SVGAGI. CDR3 length: 15 residues. Between the trimmed V and J ends, which lost 7 bases and 1 base, there was a span of 16 bases. As DNA, the CDR3 is TGTGCCAGCACCCCGACCGGACGGACGAACACTGAAGCTTTCTTT. Its translation is CASTPTGRTNTEAFF.

This clonotype was detected many times. The chain carries TRBV5-5 and TRBJ2-7; TRBD1 agrees at 10 bases. J gave up 1 base and V 3 bases, and 7 bases lay outside the gene matches. The CDR3 has 16 residues. Germline V gene lookup returns CDR1 SGHKS and CDR2 YYEKEE (reference sequence). The CDR3 here is CASSSTGTGASYEQYF. CDR3 nucleotide sequence: TGTGCCAGCAGCTCAACCGGGACAGGGGCATCCTACGAGCAGTACTTC.

V usage is TRBV4-2 and J usage is TRBJ2-1, with D possibly TRBD2 on 7 matching bases. V lost 0 bases to trimming and J lost 15 bases, with 18 bases between them. CDR3 length: 14 amino acids. CDR1 is LGHNA, CDR2 YNFKEQ, per germline. CDR3 region: CASSQDSGGGLPFF. The CDR3 DNA reads TGTGCCAGCAGCCAAGATTCAGGCGGGGGCCTCCCGTTCTTC.

Ten or more counts support this clonotype. The chain joins TRBV7-2 to TRBJ2-2, with TRBD2 matching 10 bases. V lost 5 bases and J lost 1; bases outside the gene matches: 1. This CDR3 is 15 amino acids long. Germline CDR1 SGHTA, CDR2 FQGNSA. The CDR3 spells CASSPSGGNTGELFF. The CDR3 nucleotides read TGTGCCAGCAGCCCTAGCGGGGGGAACACCGGGGAGCTGTTTTTT.

This clonotype was observed at least ten times. The rearrangement uses TRBV30 and TRBJ2-7, with TRBD1 matching over 7 bases. J lost 2 bases, V lost 3 bases, and 13 bases had no gene match. Germline V gene sequence: CDR1 GTSNPN, CDR2 SVGIG (reference sequence). This CDR3 has 16 amino acids. The CDR3 DNA sequence: TGTGCCTGGAGACCGACCGACAGGGCATCCACCTACGAGCAGTACTTC. Residues: CAWRPTDRASTYEQYF.

This clonotype has at least ten counts. The genes are TRBV12-3 or TRBV12-4 and TRBJ2-5, with D perhaps matching TRBD1 or TRBD2 (5 bases each). V shed 0 bases and J shed 1 base, with 9 bases lying between them. The CDR3 loop spans 15 amino acids. DNA of the CDR3: TGTGCCAGCAGTTTAGCCGGGACGATCCAAGAGACCCAGTACTTC. It yields the protein CASSLAGTIQETQYF.

This clonotype was counted at least ten times. V is TRBV6-6 and J is TRBJ2-1; the D gene is possibly TRBD2 (5 bases). V was cut by 6 bases and J by 5 bases, with 20 bases left in between. The CDR3 is made up of 16 amino acids. The germline gives CDR1 MNHNY, CDR2 SVGAGI (reference sequence). CDR3: CASRDIARGSDNEQFF. The CDR3 bases are TGTGCCAGCAGGGATATAGCGCGAGGGTCTGACAATGAGCAGTTCTTC.

As for this clonotype: A read error is possible here, since a much larger clone lies one base away. V is TRBV3-1 and J is TRBJ2-1, with 8 positions matching TRBD2. The CDR3 totals 16 residues. CDR1 is LGHDT, CDR2 YNNKEL, per germline (reference sequence). The CDR3 nucleotides are TGTGCCAGCAGCCAAGGATTTAGCGGGGCCTACAATAAGCAGTTCTTC. It encodes CASSQGFSGAYNKQFF.

This clonotype showed up many times. The rearrangement uses TRBV5-6 and TRBJ2-4; D is possibly TRBD1 (5 bases). V was cut by 1 base and J by 1 base, with 12 bases left in between. Germline CDR1 is SGHDT and CDR2 is YYEEEE. This CDR3 comprises 16 residues. For the CDR3, the DNA is TGTGCCAGCAGCTTGAGGGTTCAGGGTGCCAAAAACATTCAGTACTTC. It yields the protein CASSLRVQGAKNIQYF.

This clonotype has ten or more counts. As DNA, the CDR3 is TGTGCCAGCAGTAGGGACTACCAATCCTCCTACAATGAGCAGTTCTTC. Translation gives CASSRDYQSSYNEQFF. V and J are TRBV7-2 and TRBJ2-1; TRBD2 agrees at 7 bases. Germline V CDR1 and CDR2: SGHTA, FQGNSA. Trimming removed 6 bases from V and 0 bases from J; junction bases left unmatched: 8. This CDR3 is 16 amino acids long.

The J gene is TRBJ2-7, the V gene TRBV18; a weak D match, TRBD1 (5 bases). The germline V and J ends were trimmed by 3 bases and 0 bases, with 9 bases remaining between them. This CDR3 comprises 14 residues. CDR1 is KGHSH, CDR2 LQKENI, per germline. In DNA form, the CDR3 reads TGTGCCAGCTCACCGGACACGAGCTCCTACGAGCAGTACTTC. Its protein product is CASSPDTSSYEQYF.

This clonotype came up many times. The gene calls are TRBV28 and TRBJ1-4, with TRBD1 as a possible D gene (5 bases). CDR3 length: 13 residues. Germline assignment: CDR1 MDHEN and CDR2 SYDVKM. V gave up 3 bases and J gave up 7 bases, with 9 bases separating them. CDR3 residues: CASSFVGVEKLFF. The CDR3 DNA reads TGTGCCAGCAGTTTTGTGGGGGTTGAAAAACTGTTTTTT.

Ten or more counts support this clonotype. The chain employs TRBV5-1 and TRBJ2-3, with a weak D call TRBD2 (5 bases). The CDR3 loop spans 13 amino acids. Germline V gene lookup returns CDR1 SGHRS and CDR2 YFSETQ. Trimming took off 0 bases at V and 7 bases at J, with 9 bases between the two ends. For the CDR3, the DNA is TGCGCCAGCAGCTTGGCCGGGGTAAATACGCAGTATTTT. Translation gives CASSLAGVNTQYF.

Concerning this clonotype: This may stem from a read error, because a much larger clone lies one nucleotide away. The V call is TRBV5-8, the J call TRBJ1-2; D gene uncertain. Germline-derived CDR1 and CDR2 are SGHTS and YDEGEE. The CDR3 is 14 residues long. DNA for the CDR3: TGTGCCAGCCTACTCCTGGGCACCAACTATGACTACACCTTC. Translated, it gives CASLLLGTNYDYTF.

This clonotype was counted many times. This chain uses TRBV2 with TRBJ2-2; no definite D call. V gave up 4 bases and J gave up 5 bases, with 8 bases separating them. This CDR3 comprises 13 residues. Germline CDR1 is SNHLY and CDR2 is FYNNEI. The CDR3 nucleotides read TGTGCCAGCAGTGTCGTGGGTACCGGGGAGCTGTTTTTT. Translated, it gives CASSVVGTGELFF.

This clonotype was recorded many times. The J gene is TRBJ2-1, the V gene TRBV6-2 or TRBV6-3; perhaps D is TRBD1 or TRBD2 (5 bases each). Trimming shortened V by 5 bases and J by 0 bases, and 14 bases separated the two germline ends. The CDR3 contains 16 residues. CDR1 and CDR2 from the germline V gene are MNHEY and SVGEGT. CDR3: CASSHRDRSSYNEQFF. CDR3 in DNA: TGTGCCAGCAGTCACCGGGACCGCAGCTCCTACAATGAGCAGTTCTTC.

Ten or more counts support this clonotype. V gene TRBV20-1 combines with J gene TRBJ2-1, with D unresolved. The CDR3 extends over 11 amino acids. The germline V gene encodes CDR1 DFQATT and CDR2 SNEGSKA (reference sequence). CDR3 DNA sequence: TGCAAAGCCAGCACCTACAATGAGCAGTTCTTC. Protein sequence: CKASTYNEQFF.

This clonotype has ten or more counts. This chain uses TRBV20-1 with TRBJ1-1, with unresolved D. The V end lost 3 bases, the J end lost 1 base, and 9 bases lay between the germline ends. The CDR3 totals 13 residues. Germline CDR1 DFQATT, CDR2 SNEGSKA (reference sequence). CDR3 bases: TGCAGTGCTAGGTGGGAGAAGAACACTGAAGCTTTCTTT. Its translation: CSARWEKNTEAFF.

This clonotype was counted many times. The genes are TRBV5-6 and TRBJ2-1; D gene uncertain. The CDR3 totals 11 residues. The ends were cut back, 1 base at V and 8 bases at J, with 4 bases in the middle. Germline V gene data show CDR1 as SGHDT and CDR2 as YYEEEE. CDR3 nucleotide sequence: TGTGCCAGCAGCTTGATCTATGAGCAGTTCTTC. Translating gives CASSLIYEQFF.